This T cell receptor beta chain was found in a study of CD8 T cells in ankylosing spondylitis. General study points: Reactive arthritis synovial fluid and blood previously showed some of these motif variants. A motif in TCR beta, a set of several highly homologous variants, appeared characteristic of ankylosing spondylitis blood.

For this clonotype: The antigen is unknown.

The TCR beta libraries were generated through quantitative 5'-RACE incorporating molecular barcodes. TCRdb recomputed calls from the 5' RACE reads with MiXCR, one row per CDR3 protein. The sample records under 150,000 distinct CDR3 sequences, roughly an eighth being singletons. Trimming took off 3 bases at V and 0 bases at J, with 9 bases between the two ends. Germline V gene sequence: CDR1 KGHSH, CDR2 LQKENI. CDR3 length: 14 amino acids. The V call is TRBV18, the J call TRBJ2-7, with D tentatively TRBD1 or TRBD2 (5 bases each). Specimen: blood, either unsorted or a sorted T cell fraction (not recorded which). The TCR sequence derives from a female donor with ankylosing spondylitis or in good health (not recorded which). CDR3 amino acids: CASSPGTASYEQYF. The CDR3 DNA reads as TGTGCCAGCTCACCGGGGACGGCCTCCTACGAGCAGTACTTC.